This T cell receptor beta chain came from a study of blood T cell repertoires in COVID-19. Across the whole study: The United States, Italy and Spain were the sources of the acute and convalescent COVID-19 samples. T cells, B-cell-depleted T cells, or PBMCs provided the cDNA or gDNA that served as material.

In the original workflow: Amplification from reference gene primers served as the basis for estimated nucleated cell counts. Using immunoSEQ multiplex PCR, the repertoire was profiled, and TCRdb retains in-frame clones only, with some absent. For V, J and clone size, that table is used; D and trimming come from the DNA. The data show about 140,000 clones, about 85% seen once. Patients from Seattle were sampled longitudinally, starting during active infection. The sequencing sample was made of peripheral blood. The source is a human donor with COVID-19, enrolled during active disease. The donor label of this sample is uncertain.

Here the CDR3 DNA reads TGTGCCAGCAGCCAAGGCTTGGAGGGGCCCTACGAGCAGTACTTC. Its translation is CASSQGLEGPYEQYF. V usage is TRBV9 and J usage is TRBJ2-7; possible D gene TRBD2, 6 bases. The V end lost 4 bases, the J end lost 2 bases, and 16 bases lay between the germline ends. CDR1 SGDLS and CDR2 YYNGEE come from the germline V gene. This CDR3 comprises 15 residues.